This is a list of T cell receptor beta chains from one sample in a study of T cell repertoires in cytomegalovirus infection. Each CDR3 protein gets one entry after TCRdb re-called the reads with MiXCR. The sample lists 830,000 or so distinct CDR3 sequences; around a third were seen once. The antigens of these receptors remain unknown. The input for sequencing was cultured CD8+ T cells from PBMCs, taken from culture after CMV antigen stimulation. The origin of the receptors is a human donor in good health (CMV status not recorded). Some clones in this sample may be carry-over from other donors' samples. Each CDR3 is given with its conserved first and last residue. Fields, in order: J gene, clone size, V gene, D gene, CDR3 protein, CDR3 DNA. D genes are given only for firm matches. Rows may omit the clone size; those that give it use once, few, many or a size class.

TRBJ2-3	.	TRBV3-1	TRBD2	CASSQGVLAGYTDTQYF	TGTGCCAGCAGCCAAGGGGTGCTAGCGGGGTACACAGATACGCAGTATTTT
TRBJ2-7	.	TRBV7-6	TRBD2	CASSRLAGPYEQYF	TGTGCCAGCAGCAGACTAGCGGGGCCCTACGAGCAGTACTTC
TRBJ2-3	.	TRBV7-2	.	CASSLVWSTSTDTQYF	TGTGCCAGCAGCTTAGTATGGTCTACTAGCACAGATACGCAGTATTTT
TRBJ1-1	.	TRBV12-3/TRBV12-4	TRBD1	CATRGTGDLNTEAFF	TGTGCCACCCGCGGGACAGGGGATTTGAACACTGAAGCTTTCTTT
TRBJ2-5	.	TRBV28	.	CASSLELEETQYF	TGTGCCAGCAGTTTAGAGTTGGAAGAGACCCAGTACTTC
TRBJ1-1	many	TRBV2	TRBD1	CASSRQGRTEAFF	TGTGCCAGCAGCCGACAGGGGCGAACTGAAGCTTTCTTT
TRBJ1-1	few	TRBV12-5	TRBD1	CASGLVTGAEAFF	TGTGCTAGTGGTTTGGTGACAGGGGCTGAAGCTTTCTTT
TRBJ1-2	few	TRBV7-9	.	CASSLGDNRSRRGYTF	TGTGCCAGCAGCTTAGGGGACAACCGCTCTAGGCGAGGCTACACCTTC
TRBJ1-4	few	TRBV5-4	TRBD1	CASGFLVTGEGNEKLFF	TGTGCCAGCGGTTTCCTCGTGACAGGGGAAGGTAACGAAAAACTGTTTTTT
TRBJ2-1	.	TRBV27	.	CASSTSGDPYNEQFF	TGTGCCAGCAGCACTTCTGGGGATCCCTACAATGAGCAGTTCTTC
TRBJ2-5	few	TRBV10-1	.	CASLEGAPKETQYF	TGCGCCAGCCTAGAAGGTGCCCCGAAAGAGACCCAGTACTTC
TRBJ2-1	.	TRBV9	TRBD2	CASSVGATGTKRNEQFF	TGTGCCAGCAGCGTAGGAGCTACCGGGACTAAACGCAATGAGCAGTTCTTC
TRBJ2-5	few	TRBV27	.	CASSPLAIQETQYF	TGTGCCAGCAGTCCTCTAGCGATTCAAGAGACCCAGTACTTC
TRBJ1-4	few	TRBV7-9	TRBD1	CASSLPGTASEKLFF	TGTGCCAGCAGCTTACCTGGGACAGCCTCCGAAAAACTGTTTTTT
TRBJ2-3	.	TRBV5-6	TRBD2	CVNSLELAGITDTQYF	TGTGTCAACAGCTTGGAATTAGCGGGGATCACAGATACGCAGTATTTT
TRBJ2-2	.	TRBV6-1	TRBD2	CASSEAPSLFAGVDTGELFF	TGTGCCAGCAGTGAAGCGCCCTCCCTTTTCGCGGGGGTTGACACCGGGGAGCTGTTTTTT
TRBJ2-5	.	TRBV5-4	TRBD2	CASSSRWSGVSGETQYF	TGTGCCAGCAGCTCCAGGTGGAGCGGGGTTAGCGGAGAGACCCAGTACTTC
TRBJ1-5	.	TRBV6-4	.	CASTSPPLYSNQPQHF	TGTGCCAGCACCTCACCGCCGCTGTATAGCAATCAGCCCCAGCATTTT
TRBJ2-7	few	TRBV6-6	TRBD1	CASSYTAPGQVNYEQYF	TGTGCCAGCAGTTACACGGCCCCGGGACAGGTTAACTACGAGCAGTACTTC
TRBJ2-7	.	TRBV29-1	.	CSVQTGYSYEQYF	TGCAGCGTCCAAACAGGATACTCCTACGAGCAGTACTTC
TRBJ2-2	few	TRBV24-1	TRBD1	CATSDLDGQVPNTGELFF	TGTGCCACCAGTGATCTCGACGGACAGGTCCCGAACACCGGGGAGCTGTTTTTT
TRBJ2-3	.	TRBV12-5	TRBD1	CASGFPRTGPQYF	TGTGCTAGTGGTTTTCCTCGGACAGGGCCACAGTATTTT
TRBJ2-3	.	TRBV12-3/TRBV12-4	TRBD1	CASSLQGISGTDTQYF	TGTGCCAGCAGCCTACAGGGGATCTCTGGCACAGATACGCAGTATTTT
TRBJ1-2	.	TRBV19	.	CASSPTSTSAYGYTF	TGTGCCAGTAGTCCAACCAGCACGTCAGCCTATGGCTACACCTTC
TRBJ1-6	many	TRBV7-9	.	CASSSGRILSPLHF	TGTGCCAGCAGCTCCGGACGGATTCTGTCACCCCTCCACTTT
TRBJ2-7	.	TRBV7-9	TRBD1	CARSSTGTGTYEQYF	TGTGCCCGCAGCTCCACCGGGACAGGGACGTACGAGCAGTACTTC
TRBJ1-2	.	TRBV27	.	CASSFGGRYGYTF	TGTGCCAGCAGTTTTGGCGGAAGATATGGCTACACCTTC
TRBJ1-5	.	TRBV7-9	.	CASSLEPGEDQPQHF	TGTGCCAGCAGCTTAGAGCCAGGGGAGGATCAGCCCCAGCATTTT
TRBJ1-2	few	TRBV27	TRBD1	CASSPEQGTTVGGYTF	TGTGCCAGCAGTCCAGAACAGGGGACTACCGTCGGTGGCTACACCTTC
TRBJ2-3	.	TRBV29-1	.	CSVDQDPDTQYF	TGCAGCGTTGATCAGGATCCAGATACGCAGTATTTT
TRBJ1-1	.	TRBV27	.	CASTSRRGRTEAFF	TGTGCCAGCACTAGTAGAAGGGGCCGCACTGAAGCTTTCTTT
TRBJ2-1	many	TRBV7-8	TRBD1	CASRGTEGARNEQFF	TGTGCCAGCAGGGGGACCGAGGGGGCTAGAAATGAGCAGTTCTTC
TRBJ2-7	few	TRBV6-6	TRBD1	CASTQRQGSYEQYF	TGTGCCAGCACCCAGAGACAGGGCTCCTACGAGCAGTACTTC
TRBJ1-2	.	TRBV5-3	TRBD1	CASSPRQGGYGYTF	TGTGCCAGCAGCCCTAGGCAGGGGGGCTATGGCTACACCTTC
TRBJ2-2	.	TRBV20-1	.	CSARGTNTGELFF	TGCAGTGCTCGGGGAACGAACACCGGGGAGCTGTTTTTT
TRBJ1-3	many	TRBV7-6	.	CASSLGGDFSGNTIYF	TGTGCCAGCAGCTTAGGGGGAGACTTCTCTGGAAACACCATATATTTT
TRBJ2-1	.	TRBV12-3/TRBV12-4	.	CAIPHLGGQFF	TGTGCCATCCCCCACCTCGGCGGGCAGTTCTTC
TRBJ1-1	many	TRBV6-2/TRBV6-3	.	CASSPPTALSTEAFF	TGTGCCAGCAGTCCCCCTACAGCCTTGAGCACTGAAGCTTTCTTT
TRBJ1-2	few	TRBV6-5	.	CASSRPGGYGYTF	TGTGCCAGCTCCAGGCCTGGGGGGTATGGCTACACCTTC
TRBJ1-1	few	TRBV11-2	.	CASSLDFTAEAFF	TGTGCCAGCAGCTTAGATTTTACTGCGGAAGCTTTCTTT
TRBJ1-1	.	TRBV4-2	.	CASKSGGNTEAFF	TGTGCCAGCAAGTCGGGAGGGAACACTGAAGCTTTCTTT
TRBJ2-2	.	TRBV5-4	.	CASSLGALMNTGELFF	TGTGCCAGCAGCCTGGGGGCCTTAATGAACACCGGGGAGCTGTTTTTT
TRBJ2-2	.	TRBV9	TRBD1	CASRGDRGPGELFF	TGTGCCAGCAGAGGAGACAGGGGGCCCGGGGAGCTGTTTTTT
TRBJ2-7	few	TRBV7-6	TRBD2	CASSPGGVSREQYF	TGTGCCAGCAGCCCGGGGGGGGTTTCGAGAGAGCAGTACTTC
TRBJ1-2	few	TRBV7-8	.	CASSLAVRVKGYTF	TGTGCCAGCAGCTTAGCGGTCAGGGTAAAGGGCTACACCTTC
TRBJ2-1	many	TRBV7-9	TRBD1	CASSQFDRGKSSYNEQFF	TGTGCCAGCAGCCAATTCGACAGGGGGAAGAGCTCCTACAATGAGCAGTTCTTC
TRBJ2-1	once	TRBV4-3	.	CASSQKRVENNEQFF	TGCGCCAGCAGCCAGAAAAGGGTGGAAAACAATGAGCAGTTCTTC
TRBJ1-3	.	TRBV6-1	.	CATDERGTGNTIYF	TGTGCCACCGACGAGAGGGGAACTGGAAACACCATATATTTT
TRBJ1-1	few	TRBV7-8	TRBD1	CASSLGTGSLEAFF	TGTGCCAGCAGCTTAGGGACAGGGTCTCTTGAAGCTTTCTTT
TRBJ1-1	.	TRBV12-3/TRBV12-4	.	CATNRGTSTEAFF	TGTGCCACCAATCGGGGGACGTCGACTGAAGCTTTCTTT
TRBJ2-5	few	TRBV3-1	TRBD2	CASSHDRPGLAGGSRETQYF	TGTGCCAGCAGCCACGACCGTCCGGGACTAGCGGGGGGGTCGAGAGAGACCCAGTACTTC
TRBJ1-4	.	TRBV7-2	TRBD1	CASSLEGASEKLFF	TGTGCCAGCAGCTTAGAGGGGGCATCGGAAAAACTGTTTTTT
TRBJ2-1	once	TRBV2	.	CASHTFNNEQFF	TGTGCCAGCCACACCTTTAACAATGAGCAGTTCTTC
TRBJ2-7	many	TRBV7-6	.	CASSAGGGTYEQYF	TGTGCCAGCAGCGCCGGTGGCGGCACCTACGAGCAGTACTTC
TRBJ2-6	.	TRBV6-6	TRBD1	CASSYGTGPGANVLTF	TGTGCCAGCAGTTACGGGACAGGCCCTGGGGCCAACGTCCTGACTTTC
TRBJ2-2	.	TRBV2	.	CASSDYSTNTGELFF	TGTGCCAGCAGTGATTACAGTACGAACACCGGGGAGCTGTTTTTT
TRBJ1-6	.	TRBV12-3/TRBV12-4	.	CASSSLDLNSPLHF	TGTGCCAGCAGTTCCCTAGACCTTAATTCACCCCTCCACTTT
TRBJ1-5	few	TRBV5-6	TRBD1	CASSLGTGRQPQHF	TGTGCCAGCAGCCTGGGGACAGGGCGGCAGCCCCAGCATTTT